This entry features one T cell receptor beta chain sequence. The target antigen is unknown. The sample originates from a study of cytomegalovirus exposure and HLA in healthy donors. Study-wide findings and caveats: With later analysis, a missense DCLRE1C variant became linked to TCR beta V- and J-gene trimming. Other equally common chains were less clonally expanded than HLA-associated TCR beta chains, a later analysis showed.

PCR was performed using 60 Vbeta and 13 Jbeta primers. TCRdb's copy holds only in-frame clones and misses some; the assay was immunoSEQ multiplex PCR. This sample's table reports some 34,000 clones. This CDR3 has 15 amino acids. The V end was cut by 5 bases, the J end by 7 bases, with 15 bases between. The germline V gene encodes CDR1 SEHNR and CDR2 FQNEAQ (reference sequence). The chain recombines TRBV7-9 with TRBJ1-6, with D unresolved. Sequencing was done on a sample of PBMCs. The receptor's source is a man aged 35 to 55 in good health and CMV-seronegative. The CDR3 loop reads CASSRVAIQNSPLHF. The CDR3, as DNA: TGTGCCAGCAGCCGGGTGGCGATTCAGAATTCACCCCTCCACTTT.